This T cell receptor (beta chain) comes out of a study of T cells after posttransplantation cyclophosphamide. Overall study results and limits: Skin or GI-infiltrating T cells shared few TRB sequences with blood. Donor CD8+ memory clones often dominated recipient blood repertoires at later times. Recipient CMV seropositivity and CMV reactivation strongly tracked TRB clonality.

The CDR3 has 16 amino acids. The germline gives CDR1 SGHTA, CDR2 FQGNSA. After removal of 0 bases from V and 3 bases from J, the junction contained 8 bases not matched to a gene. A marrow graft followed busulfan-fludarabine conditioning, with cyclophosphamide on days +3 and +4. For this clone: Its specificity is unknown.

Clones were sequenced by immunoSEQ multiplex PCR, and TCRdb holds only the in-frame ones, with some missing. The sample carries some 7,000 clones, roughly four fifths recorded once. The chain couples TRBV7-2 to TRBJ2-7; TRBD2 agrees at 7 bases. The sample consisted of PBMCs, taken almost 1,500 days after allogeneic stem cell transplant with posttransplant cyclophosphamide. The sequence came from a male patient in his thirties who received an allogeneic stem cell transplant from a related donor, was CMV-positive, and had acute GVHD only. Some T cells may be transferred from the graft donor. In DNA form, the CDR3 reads TGTGCCAGCAGCTTAGCCGGGGGACTAACTATCTACGAGCAGTACTTC. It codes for CASSLAGGLTIYEQYF.